These T cell receptor beta chains were read from a single sample in a study of shared clonotypes between healthy human individuals. Clones were sequenced by immunoSEQ multiplex PCR, and TCRdb holds only the in-frame ones, with some missing. The top ten clones hold about 0.36% of a sample with 2 million to 2.5 million clones, 85% to 95% of them seen once. The sample taken for sequencing was naive CD4+ T cells from PBMCs. All receptors derive from a man younger than 35 in good health. Some clones in this sample may be carry-over from other donors' samples. Each CDR3 is given with its conserved first and last residue. Each record gives: V gene, D gene, J gene, CDR3 length, clone size, CDR3 protein, CDR3 DNA. A D gene is named only where the DNA matches it firmly. The listing skips clone size in some rows; elsewhere it reads once, few, many or a size class.

TRBV7-6	NA	TRBJ2-3	16	NA	CASSYRTGRILDTQYF	TGTGCCAGCAGTTATCGAACGGGACGGATCCTGGATACGCAGTATTTT
TRBV5-1	TRBD1	TRBJ1-2	16	NA	CASRQTTTGANYGYTF	TGCGCCAGCAGACAGACGACGACAGGGGCTAACTATGGCTACACCTTC
TRBV7-3	NA	TRBJ1-2	18	NA	CASSLDPPGGRNSDGYTF	TGTGCCAGCAGCTTAGACCCTCCGGGGGGGCGGAATTCGGATGGCTACACCTTC
TRBV5-1	NA	TRBJ1-1	11	NA	CASSGGSEAFF	TGCGCCAGCAGCGGCGGTTCGGAAGCTTTCTTT
TRBV27	TRBD1	TRBJ2-7	15	NA	CASSPRRGTGYEQYF	TGTGCCAGCAGTCCCCGTAGGGGGACAGGCTACGAGCAGTACTTC
TRBV5-1	NA	TRBJ1-1	13	NA	CASSSGQNTEAFF	TGCGCCAGCAGTTCGGGGCAGAACACTGAAGCTTTCTTT
TRBV29-1	NA	TRBJ1-1	13	NA	CSVERQLNTEAFF	TGCAGCGTCGAACGACAGCTGAACACTGAAGCTTTCTTT
TRBV28	TRBD2	TRBJ2-3	18	NA	CASSLSGGTTGSTDTQYF	TGTGCCAGCAGTTTATCGGGGGGGACTACTGGAAGCACAGATACGCAGTATTTT
TRBV5-1	NA	TRBJ1-2	13	once	CASSSGRERSYTF	TGCGCCAGCAGCTCAGGCAGAGAGCGTAGCTACACCTTC
TRBV4-3	NA	TRBJ1-3	19	NA	CASSQDFTETQGNGNTIYF	TGCGCCAGCAGCCAAGATTTTACGGAAACACAGGGAAATGGAAACACCATATATTTT
TRBV10-2	NA	TRBJ1-1	13	NA	CASSSNGRTEAFF	TGCGCCAGCAGTTCCAATGGGCGAACTGAAGCTTTCTTT
TRBV18	NA	TRBJ2-1	16	NA	CASSPPGGTVYNEQFF	TGTGCCAGCTCACCACCGGGGGGGACAGTATACAATGAGCAGTTCTTC
TRBV6-1	TRBD1	TRBJ1-4	15	NA	CASERAGQANEKLFF	TGTGCCAGCGAACGAGCGGGACAGGCAAATGAAAAACTGTTTTTT
TRBV27	TRBD2	TRBJ2-7	14	NA	CASSEASGRNEQYF	TGTGCCAGCAGTGAAGCTAGCGGGAGAAACGAGCAGTACTTC
TRBV30	NA	TRBJ2-6	12	NA	CAWSTGANVLTF	TGTGCCTGGAGTACTGGGGCCAACGTCCTGACTTTC
TRBV25-1	NA	TRBJ1-1	11	NA	CASRDRTEAFF	TGTGCCAGCAGGGATAGGACTGAAGCTTTCTTT
TRBV2	NA	TRBJ2-1	12	NA	CASKGEGNEQFF	TGTGCCAGCAAGGGGGAGGGGAATGAGCAGTTCTTC
TRBV7-9	NA	TRBJ1-2	11	NA	CASSGEDRYTF	TGTGCCAGCAGCGGAGAGGATCGCTACACCTTC
TRBV18	TRBD1	TRBJ1-1	16	NA	CASSLGTGVMNTEAFF	TGTGCCAGCTCACTTGGGACAGGAGTTATGAACACTGAAGCTTTCTTT
TRBV18	TRBD2	TRBJ2-7	15	NA	CASSPPAGVLYEQYF	TGTGCCAGCTCACCACCAGCGGGAGTACTATACGAGCAGTACTTC
TRBV5-1	NA	TRBJ2-3	13	NA	CASSRISTDTQYF	TGCGCCAGCAGCCGAATCTCCACAGATACGCAGTATTTT
TRBV28	NA	TRBJ1-5	13	once	CASQQLSNQPQHF	TGTGCCAGCCAACAGCTAAGCAATCAGCCCCAGCATTTT
TRBV28	NA	TRBJ1-2	12	NA	CASRQGLYGYTF	TGTGCCAGCAGACAAGGACTCTATGGCTACACCTTC
TRBV7-6	NA	TRBJ1-2	17	NA	CASSLGQAGLGSSGYTF	TGTGCCAGCAGCTTAGGTCAAGCAGGGTTGGGATCCAGCGGCTACACCTTC